The clone carrying this T cell receptor beta chain was found many times. The target antigen is unknown. The entry originates in a study of early T cells in non-severe SARS-CoV-2 infection. Overall study: It was bulk RNA from unsorted whole blood that was sequenced, and the chains were unpaired. The study, taken as a whole, reports: VDJdb-based annotation leaned toward anti-spike CD8 responses and missed private and CD4 specificities.

Individually, cDNA molecules had unique molecular identifiers attached to them. TCRdb re-called the 5' RACE reads with MiXCR, one entry per CDR3 protein. The table includes roughly 51,000 distinct CDR3 sequences, under 7.5% detected once. The CDR3 contains 13 residues. Trimming left V 11 bases short and J 3 bases short, with 14 bases between. The germline V gene has CDR1 ENHRY and CDR2 SYGVKD. The sequenced sample consisted of whole blood. This chain connects TRBV10-3 to TRBJ1-3; weak D call: TRBD1 (6 bases). This TCR was recovered from an adult who was a healthcare worker with PCR-confirmed SARS-CoV-2 infection or an uninfected control (not recorded which). The CDR3 region is CAVAGGHGNTIYF. In nucleotides, the CDR3 is TGTGCCGTCGCTGGGGGGCATGGAAACACCATATATTTT.